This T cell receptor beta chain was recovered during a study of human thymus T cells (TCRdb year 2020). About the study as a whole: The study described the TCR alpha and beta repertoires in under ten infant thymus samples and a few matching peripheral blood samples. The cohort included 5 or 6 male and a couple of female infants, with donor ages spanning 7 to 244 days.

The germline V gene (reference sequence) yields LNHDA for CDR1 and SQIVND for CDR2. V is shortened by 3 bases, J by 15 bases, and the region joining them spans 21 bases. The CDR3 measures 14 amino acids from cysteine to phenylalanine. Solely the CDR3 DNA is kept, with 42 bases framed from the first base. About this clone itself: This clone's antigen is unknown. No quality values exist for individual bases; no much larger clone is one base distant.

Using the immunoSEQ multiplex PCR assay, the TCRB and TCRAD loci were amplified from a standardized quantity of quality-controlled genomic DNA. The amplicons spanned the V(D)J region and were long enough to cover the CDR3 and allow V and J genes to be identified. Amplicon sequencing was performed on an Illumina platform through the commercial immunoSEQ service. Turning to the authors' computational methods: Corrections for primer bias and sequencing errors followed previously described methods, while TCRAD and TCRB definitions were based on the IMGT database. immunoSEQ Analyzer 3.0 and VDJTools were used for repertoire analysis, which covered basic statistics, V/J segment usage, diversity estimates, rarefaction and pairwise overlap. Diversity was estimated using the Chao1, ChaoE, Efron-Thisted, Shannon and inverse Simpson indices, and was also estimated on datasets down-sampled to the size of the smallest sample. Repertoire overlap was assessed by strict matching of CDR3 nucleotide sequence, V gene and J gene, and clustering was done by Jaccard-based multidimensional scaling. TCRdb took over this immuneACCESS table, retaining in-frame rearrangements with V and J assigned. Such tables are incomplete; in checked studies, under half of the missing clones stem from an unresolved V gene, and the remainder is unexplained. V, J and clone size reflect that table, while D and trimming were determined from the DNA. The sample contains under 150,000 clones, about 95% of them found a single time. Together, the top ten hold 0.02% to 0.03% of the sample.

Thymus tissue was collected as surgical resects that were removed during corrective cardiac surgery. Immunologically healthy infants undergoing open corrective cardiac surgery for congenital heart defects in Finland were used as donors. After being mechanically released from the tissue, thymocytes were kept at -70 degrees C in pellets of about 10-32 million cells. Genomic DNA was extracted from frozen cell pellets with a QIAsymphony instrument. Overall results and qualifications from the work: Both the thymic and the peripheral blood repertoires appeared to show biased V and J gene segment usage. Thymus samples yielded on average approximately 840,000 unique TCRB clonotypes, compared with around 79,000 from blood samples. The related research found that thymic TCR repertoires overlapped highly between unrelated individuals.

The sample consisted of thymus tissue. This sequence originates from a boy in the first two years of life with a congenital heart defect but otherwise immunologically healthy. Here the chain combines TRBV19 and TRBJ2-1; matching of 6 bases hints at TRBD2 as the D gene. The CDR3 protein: CASSINGGAVGGFF. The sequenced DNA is TGTGCCAGTAGTATCAACGGCGGGGCGGTGGGTGGGTTCTTC.